Included here is one TCR beta chain sequence, with context. The data stem from a study of cytomegalovirus exposure and HLA in healthy donors. Germline V gene data show CDR1 as SGHRS and CDR2 as YFSETQ. The CDR3 is 15 residues long. Deletions cut 1 base from V and 6 bases from J, with 16 bases between. This table comes from immunoSEQ multiplex PCR, and its TCRdb copy is limited to in-frame clones, with some not included. The profile shows 150,000 to 200,000 clones, 86% of them singletons. The origin of this receptor is a woman between 18 and 30 years old in good health and CMV-seronegative. This rearrangement joins TRBV5-1 to TRBJ1-2, with D perhaps matching TRBD1 (5 bases). The specimen was PBMCs. The CDR3 bases are TGCGCCAGCAGCTTGAGGGGACTACAGTCCCATGGCTACACCTTC. This encodes CASSLRGLQSHGYTF.